This entry describes one T cell receptor (beta chain). The table came from immunoSEQ multiplex PCR; TCRdb's copy has only in-frame clones and leaves some out. The sample includes tens of thousands of clones, approximately 90% of them seen just once. The record originates from a study of T cells in localized non-small cell lung cancer. This CDR3 is 13 amino acids long. Germline assignment: CDR1 WSHSY and CDR2 SAAADI. The TCR was taken from a man between 40 and 70 years old with stage I squamous cell lung carcinoma. The source material was peripheral blood, sampled before any cancer treatment. The V call is TRBV10-2, the J call TRBJ2-5, with TRBD2 matching over 12 bases. This chain's CDR3 is CATGLAGKETQYF. CDR3 coding DNA: TGCGCTACCGGACTAGCGGGGAAAGAGACCCAGTACTTC.